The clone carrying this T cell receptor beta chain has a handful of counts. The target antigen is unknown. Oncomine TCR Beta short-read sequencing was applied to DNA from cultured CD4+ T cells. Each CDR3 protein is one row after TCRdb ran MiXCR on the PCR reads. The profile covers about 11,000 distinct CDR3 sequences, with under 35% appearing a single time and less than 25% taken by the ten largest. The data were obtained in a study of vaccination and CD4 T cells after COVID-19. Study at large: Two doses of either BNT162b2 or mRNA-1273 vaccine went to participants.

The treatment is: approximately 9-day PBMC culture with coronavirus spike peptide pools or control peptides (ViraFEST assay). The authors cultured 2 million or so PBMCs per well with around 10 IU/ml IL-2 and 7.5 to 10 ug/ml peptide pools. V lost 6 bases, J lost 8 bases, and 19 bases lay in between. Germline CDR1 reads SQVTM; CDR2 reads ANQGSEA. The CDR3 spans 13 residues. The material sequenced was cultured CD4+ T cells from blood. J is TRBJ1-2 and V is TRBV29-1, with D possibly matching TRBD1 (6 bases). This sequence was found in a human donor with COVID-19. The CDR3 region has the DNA TGCAGCGTAGGGGACATGGTTCGGTACGGCTACACCTTC. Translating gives CSVGDMVRYGYTF. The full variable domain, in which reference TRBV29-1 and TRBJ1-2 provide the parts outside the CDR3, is SAVISQKPSRDICQRGTSLTIQCQVDSQVTMMFWYRQQPGQSLTLIATANQGSEATYESGFVIDKFPISRPNLTFSTLTVSNMSPEDSSIYLCSVGDMVRYGYTFGSGTRLTVV.